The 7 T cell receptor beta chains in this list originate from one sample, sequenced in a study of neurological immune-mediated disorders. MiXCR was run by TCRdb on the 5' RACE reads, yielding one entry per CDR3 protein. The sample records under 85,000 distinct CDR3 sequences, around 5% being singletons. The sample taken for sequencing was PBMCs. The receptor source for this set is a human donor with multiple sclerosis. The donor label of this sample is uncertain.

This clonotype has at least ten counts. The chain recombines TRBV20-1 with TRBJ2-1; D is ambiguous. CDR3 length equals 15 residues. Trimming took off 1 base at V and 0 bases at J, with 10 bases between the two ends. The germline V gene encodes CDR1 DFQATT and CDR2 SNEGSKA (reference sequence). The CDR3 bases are TGCAGTGCTAGAGTAGGCGCTTACTCCTACAATGAGCAGTTCTTC. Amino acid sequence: CSARVGAYSYNEQFF.

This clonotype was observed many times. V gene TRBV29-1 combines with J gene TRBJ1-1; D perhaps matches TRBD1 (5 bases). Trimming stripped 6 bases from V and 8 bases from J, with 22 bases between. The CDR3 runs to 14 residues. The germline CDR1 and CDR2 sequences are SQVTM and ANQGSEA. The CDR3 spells CSVGASGTPKEAFF. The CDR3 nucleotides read TGCAGCGTGGGAGCATCTGGGACCCCGAAGGAAGCTTTCTTT.

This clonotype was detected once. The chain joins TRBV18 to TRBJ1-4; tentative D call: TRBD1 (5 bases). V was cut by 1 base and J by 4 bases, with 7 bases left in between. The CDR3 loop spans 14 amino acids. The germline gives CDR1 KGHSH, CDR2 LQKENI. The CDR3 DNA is TGTGCCAGCTCACCACGGGGGGTTAATGAAAAACTGTTTTTT. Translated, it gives CASSPRGVNEKLFF.

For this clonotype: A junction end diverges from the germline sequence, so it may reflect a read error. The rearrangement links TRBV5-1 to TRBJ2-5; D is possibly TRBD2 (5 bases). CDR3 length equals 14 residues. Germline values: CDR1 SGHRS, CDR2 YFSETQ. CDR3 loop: CANSLITRQETQYF. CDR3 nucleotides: TGCGCCAACAGCTTAATCACTAGGCAAGAGACCCAATACTTC.

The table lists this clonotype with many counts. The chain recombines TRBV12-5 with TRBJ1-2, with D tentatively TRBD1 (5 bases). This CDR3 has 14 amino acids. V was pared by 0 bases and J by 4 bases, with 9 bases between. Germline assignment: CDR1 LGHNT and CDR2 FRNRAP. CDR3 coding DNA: TGTGCTAGTGGTTTGGTACAGGTTGGCTATGGCTACACCTTC. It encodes CASGLVQVGYGYTF.

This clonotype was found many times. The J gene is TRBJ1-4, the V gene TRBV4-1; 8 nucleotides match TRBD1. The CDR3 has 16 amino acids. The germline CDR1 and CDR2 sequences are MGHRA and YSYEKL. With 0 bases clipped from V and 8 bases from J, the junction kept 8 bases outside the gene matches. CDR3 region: CASSQDVRQGWEKLFF. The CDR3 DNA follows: TGCGCCAGCAGCCAAGATGTACGACAGGGGTGGGAAAAACTGTTTTTT.

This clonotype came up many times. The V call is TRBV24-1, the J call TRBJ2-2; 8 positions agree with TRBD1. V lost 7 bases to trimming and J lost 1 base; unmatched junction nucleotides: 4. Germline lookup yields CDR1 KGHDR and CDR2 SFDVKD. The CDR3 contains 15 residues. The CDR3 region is CATSGGQENTGELFF. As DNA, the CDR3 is TGTGCCACCAGCGGGGGACAGGAGAACACCGGGGAGCTGTTTTTT.